This is a list of T cell receptor beta chains from one sample in a study of blood T cell repertoires in COVID-19. The protocol was immunoSEQ multiplex PCR, while the TCRdb copy is restricted to in-frame clones and leaves out a portion. The data show some 290,000 clones, roughly 89% seen once. The sequenced sample consisted of peripheral blood. These receptors all stem from a woman between 40 and 50 years old with COVID-19, enrolled during active disease. Both conserved end residues are part of each CDR3. Each record gives: J gene, clone size, V gene, D gene, CDR3 protein, CDR3 DNA. The D gene is left open where the match is weak. Clone size appears in some rows only: once, few, many, or a class for an expanded clone.

>TRBJ2-7|-|TRBV11-2|TRBD2
CASSNLRLALHEQYF
TGTGCCAGCAGCAACCTCCGACTAGCCCTCCACGAGCAGTACTTC
>TRBJ1-6|-|TRBV5-5|-
CASSWGGESPLHF
TGTGCCAGCAGCTGGGGGGGGGAGTCACCCCTCCACTTT
>TRBJ1-2|-|TRBV18|-
CASAVLTDGYTF
TGTGCCAGCGCAGTCTTGACAGATGGCTACACCTTC
>TRBJ2-7|-|TRBV6-2/TRBV6-3|-
CASSIAPDISYEQYF
TGTGCCAGCAGTATAGCACCGGACATATCCTACGAGCAGTACTTC
>TRBJ1-2|-|TRBV2|TRBD1
CAKPDTGGKGYTF
TGTGCCAAACCCGACACAGGGGGAAAAGGCTACACCTTC
>TRBJ2-1|-|TRBV2|TRBD2
CASNSGETYNEQFF
TGTGCCAGCAATAGCGGGGAGACTTACAATGAGCAGTTCTTC
>TRBJ1-5|-|TRBV7-2|-
CASSPVVDSNQPQHF
TGTGCCAGCAGCCCCGTCGTAGATAGCAATCAGCCCCAGCATTTT
>TRBJ2-5|-|TRBV6-2/TRBV6-3|-
CASSWAGQETQYF
TGTGCCAGCAGTTGGGCAGGACAAGAGACCCAGTACTTC
>TRBJ2-2|-|TRBV20-1|TRBD2
CSASDPSGGPNTGELFF
TGCAGTGCTAGTGACCCTAGCGGGGGCCCGAACACCGGGGAGCTGTTTTTT
>TRBJ2-7|-|TRBV3-1/TRBV3-2|TRBD1
CASSQGESSYEQYF
TGTGCCAGCAGTCAGGGGGAAAGCTCCTACGAGCAGTACTTC
>TRBJ2-1|-|TRBV27|-
CVVKRYNEQFF
TGTGTCGTAAAGCGGTACAATGAGCAGTTCTTC
>TRBJ2-3|once|TRBV9|TRBD2
CASSPRVRSGGTDTQYF
TGTGCCAGCAGCCCCAGGGTTCGGAGCGGGGGCACAGATACGCAGTATTTT
>TRBJ2-1|-|TRBV28|TRBD2
CASRSSGRAPDYNEQFF
TGTGCCAGCAGATCTAGCGGGAGGGCCCCGGATTACAATGAGCAGTTCTTC
>TRBJ2-1|once|TRBV3-1/TRBV3-2|-
CASSPRVPGDKNEQFF
TGTGCCAGCAGCCCAAGGGTTCCAGGGGATAAGAATGAGCAGTTCTTC
>TRBJ2-3|once|TRBV7-2|TRBD1
CASSLVAGGAGDTQYF
TGTGCCAGCAGCTTAGTTGCAGGGGGCGCCGGAGATACGCAGTATTTT
>TRBJ2-2|-|TRBV21-1|-
CASSKAGEGNTGELFF
TGTGCCAGCAGCAAAGCGGGGGAGGGCAACACCGGGGAGCTGTTTTTT
>TRBJ2-1|-|TRBV27|TRBD2
CASTLAGLSYNEQFF
TGTGCCAGCACTCTAGCGGGTCTTTCCTACAATGAGCAGTTCTTC
>TRBJ1-5|-|TRBV3-1/TRBV3-2|TRBD1
CASSLDRGNQPQHF
TGTGCCAGCAGCCTCGACAGGGGCAATCAGCCCCAGCATTTT
>TRBJ1-1|-|TRBV28|-
CASSSGGGTNTEAFF
TGTGCCAGCAGTTCGGGGGGGGGCACCAACACTGAAGCTTTCTTT
>TRBJ1-1|-|TRBV18|-
CASSPLVGQTTEAFF
TGTGCCAGCTCACCACTCGTGGGGCAGACCACTGAAGCTTTCTTT
>TRBJ2-5|-|TRBV5-1|-
CASSPRDTQETQYF
TGCGCCAGCAGCCCCCGGGACACACAAGAGACCCAGTACTTC
>TRBJ2-7|-|TRBV27|TRBD1
CASSLGGQGLSYEQYF
TGTGCCAGCAGTTTGGGGGGACAGGGTCTCTCCTACGAGCAGTACTTC
>TRBJ2-3|-|TRBV13|TRBD2
CASSLGAGGPPNTQYF
TGTGCCAGCAGCTTAGGGGCGGGGGGCCCTCCCAATACGCAGTATTTT
>TRBJ1-1|-|TRBV19|-
CASSIGQWSSTEAFF
TGTGCCAGTAGTATAGGACAGTGGTCTAGCACTGAAGCTTTCTTT
>TRBJ1-5|-|TRBV7-6|-
CASSALGGDGYSNQPQHF
TGTGCCAGCAGCGCCCTAGGGGGGGACGGGTATAGCAATCAGCCCCAGCATTTT
>TRBJ1-6|once|TRBV9|-
CASSVGGQWGSPLHF
TGTGCCAGCAGCGTAGGGGGGCAATGGGGTTCACCCCTCCACTTT
>TRBJ2-5|-|TRBV5-4|TRBD1
CASSQAGTGRRLETQYF
TGTGCCAGCAGCCAAGCTGGGACAGGCCGTAGATTGGAGACCCAGTACTTC
>TRBJ1-3|-|TRBV7-3|TRBD1
CASSLTGDSGNTIYF
TGTGCCAGCAGCCTGACAGGGGACTCTGGAAACACCATATATTTT
>TRBJ1-1|-|TRBV9|TRBD1
CASSVVGRGTDTEAFF
TGTGCCAGCAGCGTAGTGGGTCGCGGGACAGACACTGAAGCTTTCTTT
>TRBJ2-5|-|TRBV28|-
CASSSQMRRGVETQYF
TGTGCCAGCAGTTCCCAAATGCGACGGGGAGTGGAGACCCAGTACTTC
>TRBJ2-7|-|TRBV27|TRBD2
CASRKIRGGQVYEQYF
TGTGCCAGCCGTAAGATACGCGGGGGGCAGGTCTACGAGCAGTACTTC
>TRBJ2-3|-|TRBV10-3|TRBD1
CAISAGQGFTDTQYF
TGTGCCATCAGTGCGGGACAGGGATTCACAGATACGCAGTATTTT
>TRBJ1-2|-|TRBV10-3|TRBD1
CAPNRGNGYTF
TGTGCCCCTAACAGGGGGAATGGCTACACCTTC
>TRBJ2-1|-|TRBV27|TRBD2
CASSYRSGGYNEQFF
TGTGCCAGCAGTTACCGTAGCGGGGGTTACAATGAGCAGTTCTTC
>TRBJ2-1|-|TRBV6-4|TRBD2
CASSGLAGASEQFF
TGTGCCAGCAGTGGACTAGCGGGAGCAAGTGAGCAGTTCTTC
>TRBJ2-5|-|TRBV27|TRBD1
CASSDRGPQETQYF
TGTGCCAGCAGCGACAGGGGTCCCCAAGAGACCCAGTACTTC
>TRBJ1-4|once|TRBV4-3|-
CASSPPGGLFF
TGCGCCAGCAGCCCCCCGGGGGGACTGTTTTTT
>TRBJ2-5|few|TRBV4-1|TRBD1
CASSQDVGQETQYF
TGCGCCAGCAGCCAAGATGTGGGACAGGAGACCCAGTACTTC